The 28 T cell receptor beta chains below all came from one sample that was sequenced in a study of shared clonotypes between healthy human individuals. TCRdb keeps only in-frame clones here, not all; method: immunoSEQ multiplex PCR. Of about 680,000 clones in the sample, about 92% were seen once. In the naive CD8 group, cells lacked CD45RO and were positively selected for CCR7, so terminally differentiated effector memory CD45RA+ cells were left out. Sample: naive CD8+ T cells sorted from blood. These receptors were taken from a man aged 25-45 years in good health.

Here the CDR3 DNA reads TGCAGCGTTGAACTGGGGACGGAGATACAAGAGACCCAGTACTTC. It specifies CSVELGTEIQETQYF. The chain carries TRBV29-1 and TRBJ2-5; the D call may be TRBD1 or TRBD2 (5 bases each). This CDR3 has 15 amino acids. Germline CDR1 reads SQVTM; CDR2 reads ANQGSEA. Trimming took off 2 bases at V and 2 bases at J, with 15 bases between the two ends. Full variable domain (outside the CDR3, taken from reference TRBV29-1 and TRBJ2-5): SAVISQKPSRDICQRGTSLTIQCQVDSQVTMMFWYRQQPGQSLTLIATANQGSEATYESGFVIDKFPISRPNLTFSTLTVSNMSPEDSSIYLCSVELGTEIQETQYFGPGTRLLVL.

The V gene is TRBV9, the J gene TRBJ2-1; possibly TRBD2 for D (6 bases). The CDR3 consists of 14 residues. The germline V gene has CDR1 SGDLS and CDR2 YYNGEE. Trimming stripped 0 bases from V and 6 bases from J, with 10 bases between. CDR3 sequence reads: CASSVGAGTNEQFF. The CDR3 DNA reads TGTGCCAGCAGCGTAGGGGCGGGGACCAATGAGCAGTTCTTC.

This clone was seen only once. The V call is TRBV7-9, the J call TRBJ2-7, with D perhaps given as TRBD1 or TRBD2 (5 bases each). The CDR3 contains 17 residues. Germline values: CDR1 SEHNR, CDR2 FQNEAQ (reference sequence). The V end was cut by 1 base, the J end by 5 bases, with 21 bases between. The CDR3 sequence is CASSLGGSGTPQDEQYF. In nucleotides, the CDR3 is TGTGCCAGCAGCTTAGGGGGCTCAGGGACCCCTCAGGACGAGCAGTACTTC. Full variable domain (remainder filled in from reference TRBV7-9 and TRBJ2-7): DTGVSQNPRHKITKRGQNVTFRCDPISEHNRLYWYRQTLGQGPEFLTYFQNEAQLEKSRLLSDRFSAERPKGSFSTLEIQRTEQGDSAMYLCASSLGGSGTPQDEQYFGPGTRLTVT.

The V and J genes are TRBV27 and TRBJ2-3; D is unresolved. V lost 2 bases, J lost 7 bases, and 19 bases lay in between. The germline V gene encodes CDR1 MNHEY and CDR2 SMNVEV (reference sequence). The CDR3 runs to 16 residues. The CDR3 DNA sequence: TGTGCCAGCAGTTTAACTCCGCCCCCCTACAGTAATACGCAGTATTTT. It yields the protein CASSLTPPPYSNTQYF.

The chain employs TRBV2 and TRBJ1-2; possible D gene TRBD1, 6 bases. With 7 bases removed from V and 3 bases from J, the gap between germline ends came to 12 bases. The germline V gene encodes CDR1 SNHLY and CDR2 FYNNEI. The CDR3 contains 13 residues. This chain's CDR3 is CASNRARDYGYTF. The CDR3 DNA sequence: TGTGCCAGCAACAGGGCGAGAGACTATGGCTACACCTTC.

The rearrangement joins TRBV27 to TRBJ2-1; no firm D call. Between the trimmed V and J ends, which lost 10 bases and 4 bases, there was a span of 23 bases. The germline V gene encodes CDR1 MNHEY and CDR2 SMNVEV (reference sequence). The CDR3 extends over 16 amino acids. This CDR3 reads CATLRGPAYGYNEQFF. In nucleotides, the CDR3 is TGTGCCACCCTCCGAGGTCCGGCGTACGGGTACAATGAGCAGTTCTTC.

The chain recombines TRBV27 with TRBJ2-6; perhaps TRBD2 as D (5 bases). CDR1 is MNHEY and CDR2 is SMNVEV in the germline V gene (reference sequence). Trimming left V 5 bases short and J 0 bases short, with 8 bases between. The CDR3 has 15 amino acids. The chain's CDR3 is CASSTRVSGANVLTF. In DNA form, the CDR3 reads TGTGCCAGCAGTACTAGGGTCTCTGGGGCCAACGTCCTGACTTTC.

This chain uses TRBV5-1 with TRBJ1-1; 8 bases align to TRBD1. The CDR3 covers 14 residues. Per germline, CDR1 SGHRS and CDR2 YFSETQ. V lost 0 bases and J lost 7; bases outside the gene matches: 5. DNA for the CDR3: TGCGCCAGCAGCTTGGGACAGGGGAACGATGAAGCTTTCTTT. Its translation: CASSLGQGNDEAFF.

This rearrangement joins TRBV9 to TRBJ2-7, with unresolved D. Trimming removed 0 bases from V and 3 bases from J, with 10 bases in between. CDR1 and CDR2 from the germline V gene are SGDLS and YYNGEE. This CDR3 has 14 residues. The DNA for the CDR3 is TGTGCCAGCAGCGTAGGAAAAGGAGACTACGAGCAGTACTTC. Translation: CASSVGKGDYEQYF.

This chain joins TRBV21-1 and TRBJ2-3; the table's D call of TRBD2 was not tested on the DNA. TRBV21-1 corresponds to a pseudogene. This CDR3 is 16 amino acids long. The CDR3 bases are TGTGCCAGCAGCAAAGGGAAGCGGGAGGGCCTTGTTACGCAGTATTTT. This codes for CASSKGKREGLVTQYF.

The chain combines TRBV7-6 with TRBJ1-1, with D perhaps TRBD1 (5 bases). The CDR3 has 14 amino acids. Germline V gene data show CDR1 as SGHVS and CDR2 as FNYEAQ. V lost 1 base, J lost 4 bases, and 10 bases lay in between. The CDR3 DNA follows: TGTGCCAGCAGCTTAGTGGGGGGGGGCACTGAAGCTTTCTTT. Its protein product is CASSLVGGGTEAFF.

This chain uses TRBV18 with TRBJ2-5; perhaps TRBD1 as D (6 bases). In germline, CDR1 is KGHSH, CDR2 LQKENI. There are 19 residues in the CDR3. The germline V and J ends were trimmed by 1 base and 3 bases, with 24 bases remaining between them. As DNA, the CDR3 is TGTGCCAGCTCACCACGGGGGCCAAGGGGCCAAGGGTTCAAAGAGACCCAGTACTTC. Its translation is CASSPRGPRGQGFKETQYF.

The V and J genes are TRBV7-9 and TRBJ2-1; D unresolved. V was cut by 4 bases and J by 16 bases, with 17 bases left in between. This CDR3 is built from 12 residues. The germline CDR1 and CDR2 sequences are SEHNR and FQNEAQ (reference sequence). In nucleotides, the CDR3 is TGTGCCAGCAGCTCCTCTCTGCTACTTCTCTTCTTC. Its protein product is CASSSSLLLLFF.

The rearrangement links TRBV15 to TRBJ2-6, with a tentative D call TRBD1 (6 bases). There are 18 residues in the CDR3. From germline, CDR1 is LNHNV and CDR2 YYDKDF (reference sequence). Trimming left V 4 bases short and J 0 bases short, with 16 bases between. This CDR3 reads CATSKYRESSSGANVLTF. DNA for the CDR3: TGTGCCACCAGCAAGTACAGGGAAAGCTCCTCTGGGGCCAACGTCCTGACTTTC.

The chain joins TRBV4-3 to TRBJ2-1; 10 bases are a match to TRBD1. V dropped 0 bases and J dropped 4; count of bases not matched to a gene: 6. The CDR3 runs to 17 residues. The germline V gene has CDR1 LGHNA and CDR2 YSLEER. The CDR3 here is CASSQDRGTGAYNEQFF. In nucleotides, the CDR3 is TGCGCCAGCAGCCAAGATCGAGGGACAGGGGCTTACAATGAGCAGTTCTTC.

The chain carries TRBV5-6 and TRBJ1-4; no clear D gene. Trimming took 1 base from V and 4 from J, leaving 14 bases between them. Germline V gives CDR1 SGHDT, CDR2 YYEEEE. The CDR3 sequence is 16 residues long. CDR3 in DNA: TGTGCCAGCAGCTTGATCGAGACTGAGGTTAATGAAAAACTGTTTTTT. This gives the protein CASSLIETEVNEKLFF.

The rearrangement uses TRBV5-8 and TRBJ2-2; D may be TRBD1 (5 bases). Trimming cost V 4 bases and J 5 bases, with 15 bases left between them. CDR1 is SGHTS and CDR2 is YDEGEE in the germline V gene. This CDR3 is 15 amino acids long. The DNA of the CDR3 is TGTGCCAGCAGCCGTTTAAGGGGTCGGACCGGGGAGCTGTTTTTT. Its protein is CASSRLRGRTGELFF.

The J gene is TRBJ2-7, the V gene TRBV29-1; 10 bases align to TRBD2. With V trimmed by 4 bases and J by 4 bases, 4 bases remained unmatched. The V gene's germline CDR1 is SQVTM and CDR2 ANQGSEA. This CDR3 contains 13 residues. CDR3 residues: CSVAPSGRYEQYF. The CDR3 bases are TGCAGCGTTGCACCTAGCGGGAGATACGAGCAGTACTTC.

This clone was detected a few times. V is TRBV4-2 and J is TRBJ1-2, with D tentatively TRBD1 (5 bases). CDR3 length equals 16 residues. CDR1 and CDR2 (germline): LGHNA, YNFKEQ. V was trimmed by 1 base and J by 2 bases, leaving 14 bases between them. CDR3 bases: TGTGCCAGCAGCCAAGGGGGGAGGTCGGGAAACTATGGCTACACCTTC. Translated: CASSQGGRSGNYGYTF.

This clone occurred once. The V gene is TRBV28, the J gene TRBJ2-3; D is possibly TRBD1 (6 bases). The V and J ends lost 7 bases and 2 bases respectively, with 19 bases between them. The CDR3 consists of 16 residues. Germline CDR1 MDHEN, CDR2 SYDVKM. DNA for the CDR3: TGTGCCAGCACCCCTCTAACAGGGTTTGCCACAGATACGCAGTATTTT. Its translation: CASTPLTGFATDTQYF.

The chain couples TRBV27 to TRBJ2-7; TRBD2 aligns across 9 bases. V dropped 8 bases and J dropped 3; count of bases not matched to a gene: 2. The CDR3 length is 12 residues. From germline, CDR1 is MNHEY and CDR2 SMNVEV (reference sequence). Here the CDR3 reads CASGTSYYEQYF. Here the CDR3 DNA reads TGTGCCAGCGGGACTAGCTACTACGAGCAGTACTTC.

The rearrangement joins TRBV5-4 to TRBJ2-5, with 7 bases identical to TRBD2. The junction had 11 bases not matched to a gene; V was cut back by 5 bases and J by 4 bases. Per the germline V gene, CDR1 is SGHNT and CDR2 is YYREEE (reference sequence). There are 15 residues in the CDR3. The CDR3: CASSWTGGGLETQYF. DNA for the CDR3: TGTGCCAGCAGTTGGACGGGAGGAGGGCTAGAGACCCAGTACTTC.

The chain joins TRBV27 to TRBJ2-3, with 10 bases aligning to TRBD2. There are 17 residues in the CDR3. The germline gives CDR1 MNHEY, CDR2 SMNVEV (reference sequence). The ends lost 2 bases at V and 0 bases at J; junction bases unmatched: 5. The chain's CDR3 is CASSLQGLATSTDTQYF. The CDR3 DNA is TGTGCCAGCAGTTTACAGGGACTAGCGACTAGCACAGATACGCAGTATTTT.

This clone showed up just once. The genes are TRBV7-3 and TRBJ2-2; 9 bases agree with TRBD1. The V gene end was trimmed by 5 bases and the J gene end by 0 bases; junction bases not matched to a gene: 16. There are 20 residues in the CDR3. Germline V gene lookup returns CDR1 SGHTA and CDR2 FQGTGA. The CDR3 protein is CASSLRNMGQGLANTGELFF. The DNA of the CDR3 is TGTGCCAGCAGCCTCCGAAACATGGGACAGGGTTTGGCGAACACCGGGGAGCTGTTTTTT.

The chain has TRBV14 and TRBJ2-3; D may be TRBD2 (6 bases). The CDR3 is made up of 16 amino acids. V was shortened by 1 base and J by 2 bases, with 13 bases between the two germline ends. CDR1 and CDR2 from the germline V gene are SGHDN and FVKESK. The CDR3 loop is CASSQVGGMNTDTQYF. As DNA, the CDR3 is TGTGCCAGCAGCCAAGTTGGAGGGATGAACACAGATACGCAGTATTTT.

This sequence joins TRBV7-9 and TRBJ2-2; TRBD1 or TRBD2 may be the D gene (5 bases each). The germline V gene has CDR1 SEHNR and CDR2 FQNEAQ (reference sequence). This CDR3 contains 12 residues. CDR3 in amino acids: CTGRAGGGELFF. DNA of the CDR3: TGTACGGGACGGGCAGGTGGCGGGGAGCTGTTTTTT.

Note on this clone: Different DNA sequences within this sample yield the same CDR3. V gene TRBV6-5 combines with J gene TRBJ1-4, with D perhaps matching TRBD1 (6 bases). V dropped 0 bases and J dropped 5 bases, with 10 bases sitting between them. The CDR3 consists of 15 residues. Germline V gene data show CDR1 as MNHEY and CDR2 as SVGAGI. DNA of the CDR3: TGTGCCAGCAGTTACTCGACAGGTGAAAATGAAAAACTGTTTTTT. Protein: CASSYSTGENEKLFF.

The genes are TRBV2 and TRBJ2-7; D perhaps matches TRBD1 (5 bases). Per germline, CDR1 SNHLY and CDR2 FYNNEI. This CDR3 region has 13 residues. Trimming removed 4 bases from V and 2 bases from J, with 9 bases in between. CDR3 DNA: TGTGCCAGCAGTGGACAGCCAACCTACGAGCAGTACTTC. Protein: CASSGQPTYEQYF.